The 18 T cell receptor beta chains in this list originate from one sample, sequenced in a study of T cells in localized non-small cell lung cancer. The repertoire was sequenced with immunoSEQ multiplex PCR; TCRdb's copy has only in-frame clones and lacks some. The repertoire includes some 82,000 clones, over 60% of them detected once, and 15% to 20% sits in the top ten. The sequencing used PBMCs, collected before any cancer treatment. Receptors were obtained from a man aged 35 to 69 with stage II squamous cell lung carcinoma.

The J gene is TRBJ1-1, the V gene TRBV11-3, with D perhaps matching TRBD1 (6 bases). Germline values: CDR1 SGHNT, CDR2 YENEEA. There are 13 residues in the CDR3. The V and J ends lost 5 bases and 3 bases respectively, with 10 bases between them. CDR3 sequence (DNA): TGTGCCAGCAGCCCAGGGGCCTACACTGAAGCTTTCTTT. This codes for CASSPGAYTEAFF.

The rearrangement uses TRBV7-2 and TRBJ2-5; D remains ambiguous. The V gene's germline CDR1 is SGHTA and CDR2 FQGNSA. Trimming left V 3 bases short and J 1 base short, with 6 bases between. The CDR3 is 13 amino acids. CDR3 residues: CASSLSFQETQYF. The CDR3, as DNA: TGTGCCAGCAGCTTGTCTTTCCAAGAGACCCAGTACTTC.

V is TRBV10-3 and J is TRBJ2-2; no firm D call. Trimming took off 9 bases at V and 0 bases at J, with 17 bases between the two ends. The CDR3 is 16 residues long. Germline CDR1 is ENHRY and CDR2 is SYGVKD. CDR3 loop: CAINPFEASNTGELFF. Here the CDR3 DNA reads TGTGCCATTAACCCCTTTGAGGCCTCGAACACCGGGGAGCTGTTTTTT.

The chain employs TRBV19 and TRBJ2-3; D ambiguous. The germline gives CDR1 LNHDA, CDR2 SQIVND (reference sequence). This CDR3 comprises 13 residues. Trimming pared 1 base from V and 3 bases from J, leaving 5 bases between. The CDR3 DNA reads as TGTGCCAGTAGTATAGCGGAAACAGATACGCAGTATTTT. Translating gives CASSIAETDTQYF.

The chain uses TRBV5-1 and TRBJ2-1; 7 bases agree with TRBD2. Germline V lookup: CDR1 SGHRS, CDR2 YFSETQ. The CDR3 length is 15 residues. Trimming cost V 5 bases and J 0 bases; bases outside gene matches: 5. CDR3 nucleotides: TGCGCCAGCAGTACCGGCGGGAGCTCCTACAATGAGCAGTTCTTC. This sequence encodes CASSTGGSSYNEQFF.

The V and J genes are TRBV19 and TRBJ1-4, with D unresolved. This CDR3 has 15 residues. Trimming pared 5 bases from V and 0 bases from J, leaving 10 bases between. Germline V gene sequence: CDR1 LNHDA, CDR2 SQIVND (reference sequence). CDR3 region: CASSFNRATNEKLFF. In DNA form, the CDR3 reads TGTGCCAGTAGTTTTAACCGAGCAACTAATGAAAAACTGTTTTTT.

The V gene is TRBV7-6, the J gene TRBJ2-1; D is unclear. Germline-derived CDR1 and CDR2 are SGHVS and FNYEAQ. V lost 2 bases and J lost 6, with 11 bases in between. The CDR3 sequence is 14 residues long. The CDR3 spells CASSLRGSINEQFF. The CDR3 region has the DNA TGTGCCAGCAGCTTACGAGGTAGCATCAATGAGCAGTTCTTC.

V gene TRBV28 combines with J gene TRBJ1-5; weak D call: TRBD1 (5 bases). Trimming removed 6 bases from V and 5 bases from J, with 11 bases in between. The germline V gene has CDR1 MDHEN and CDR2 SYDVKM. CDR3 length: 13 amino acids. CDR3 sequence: CASRKQDYQPQHF. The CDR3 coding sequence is TGTGCCAGCAGGAAACAGGATTATCAGCCCCAGCATTTT. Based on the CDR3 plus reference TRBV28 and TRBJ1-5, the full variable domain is DVKVTQSSRYLVKRTGEKVFLECVQDMDHENMFWYRQDPGLGLRLIYFSYDVKMKEKGDIPEGYSVSREKKERFSLILESASTNQTSMYLCASRKQDYQPQHFGDGTRLSIL.

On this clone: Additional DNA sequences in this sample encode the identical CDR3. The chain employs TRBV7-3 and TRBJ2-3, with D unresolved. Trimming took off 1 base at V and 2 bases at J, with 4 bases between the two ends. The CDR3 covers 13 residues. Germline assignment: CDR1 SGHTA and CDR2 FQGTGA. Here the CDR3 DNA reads TGTGCCAGCAGCTTAAGTCCCACAGATACGCAGTATTTT. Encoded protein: CASSLSPTDTQYF.

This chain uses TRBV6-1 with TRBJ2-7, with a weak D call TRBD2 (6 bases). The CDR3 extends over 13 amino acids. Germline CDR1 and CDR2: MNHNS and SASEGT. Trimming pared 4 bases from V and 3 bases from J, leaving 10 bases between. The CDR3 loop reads CASSVRLDYEQYF. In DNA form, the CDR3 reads TGTGCCAGCAGTGTCCGACTAGACTACGAGCAGTACTTC.

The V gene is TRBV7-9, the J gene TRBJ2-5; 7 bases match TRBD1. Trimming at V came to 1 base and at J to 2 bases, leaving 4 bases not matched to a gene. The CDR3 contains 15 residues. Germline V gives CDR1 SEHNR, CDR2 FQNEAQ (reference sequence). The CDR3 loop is CASSLGQGTQETQYF. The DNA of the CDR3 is TGTGCCAGCAGCTTAGGACAGGGAACACAAGAGACCCAGTACTTC.

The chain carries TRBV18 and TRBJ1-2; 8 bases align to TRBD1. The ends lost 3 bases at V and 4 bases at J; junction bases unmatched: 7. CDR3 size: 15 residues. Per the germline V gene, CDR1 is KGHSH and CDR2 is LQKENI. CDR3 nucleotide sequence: TGTGCCAGCTCACCCTCCGGGACAGGCCCCTATGGCTACACCTTC. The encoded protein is CASSPSGTGPYGYTF.

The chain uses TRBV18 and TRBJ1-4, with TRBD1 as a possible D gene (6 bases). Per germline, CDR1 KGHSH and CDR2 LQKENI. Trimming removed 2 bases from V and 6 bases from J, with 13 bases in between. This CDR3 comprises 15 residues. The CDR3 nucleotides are TGTGCCAGCTCACCAGGCTCGGCAGGGGATGAAAAACTGTTTTTT. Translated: CASSPGSAGDEKLFF.

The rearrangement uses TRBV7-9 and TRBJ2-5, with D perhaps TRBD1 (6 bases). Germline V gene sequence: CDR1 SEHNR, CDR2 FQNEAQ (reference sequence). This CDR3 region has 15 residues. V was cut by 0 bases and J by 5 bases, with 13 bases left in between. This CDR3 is CASSLAIGQTETQYF. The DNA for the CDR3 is TGTGCCAGCAGCTTAGCGATTGGACAGACTGAGACCCAGTACTTC.

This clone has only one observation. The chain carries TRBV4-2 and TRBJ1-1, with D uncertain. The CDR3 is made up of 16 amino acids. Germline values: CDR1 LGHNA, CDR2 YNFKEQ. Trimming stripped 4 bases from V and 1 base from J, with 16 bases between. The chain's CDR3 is CASSPGPLGGNTEAFF. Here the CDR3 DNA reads TGTGCCAGCAGCCCTGGACCCTTAGGTGGGAACACTGAAGCTTTCTTT.

CDR3 amino acids: CASREWGLAGANEQFF. The DNA for the CDR3 is TGTGCCAGCAGGGAATGGGGACTAGCGGGGGCAAATGAGCAGTTCTTC. The rearrangement links TRBV28 to TRBJ2-1; TRBD2 aligns across 14 bases. CDR1 MDHEN and CDR2 SYDVKM come from the germline V gene. The CDR3 totals 16 residues. Losses at the gene ends were 6 bases for V and 7 bases for J; bases not matched to a gene: 8.

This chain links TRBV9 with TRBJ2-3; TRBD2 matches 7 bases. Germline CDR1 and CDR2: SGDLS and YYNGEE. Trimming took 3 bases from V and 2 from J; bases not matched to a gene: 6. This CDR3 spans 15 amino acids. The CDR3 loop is CASSATRDYTDTQYF. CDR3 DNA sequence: TGTGCCAGCAGCGCAACTCGGGACTACACAGATACGCAGTATTTT.

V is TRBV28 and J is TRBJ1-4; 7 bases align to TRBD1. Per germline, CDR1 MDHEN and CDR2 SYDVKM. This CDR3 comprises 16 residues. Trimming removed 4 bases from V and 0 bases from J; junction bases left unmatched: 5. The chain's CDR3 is CASSSPGGSTNEKLFF. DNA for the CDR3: TGTGCCAGCAGTTCCCCAGGGGGTTCAACTAATGAAAAACTGTTTTTT.